Listed below are T cell receptor beta chains from one sample, sequenced in a study of T cell repertoires in cytomegalovirus infection. TCRdb fed the reads into MiXCR, producing one record per CDR3 protein. This table holds 400,000 to 550,000 distinct CDR3 sequences, around 11% found once. Sequencing was done on a sample of PBMCs. The receptors originated from a human donor in good health (CMV status not recorded). Some clones in this sample may be carry-over from other donors' samples. Each CDR3 is given with its conserved first and last residue. The D gene is left open where the match is weak. Size is stated for part of the rows, as once, few or many counts, or as a class when the clone is expanded.

TRBV28,TRBJ2-1,NA,many,TGTGCCAGCAGTTCCTTCGGCAGACGAATCTACAATGAGCAGTTCTTC,CASSSFGRRIYNEQFF
TRBV7-9,TRBJ1-2,NA,many,TGTGCCAGCAGCGTAGAAGTTCGAGATTATGGCTACACCTTC,CASSVEVRDYGYTF
TRBV4-2,TRBJ2-5,NA,NA,TGTGCCAGCAGCCAGATCACCTCCTCCGGGACGTACCAAGAGACCCAGTACTTC,CASSQITSSGTYQETQYF
TRBV7-2,TRBJ1-5,NA,many,TGTGCCAGCAGCTTAGAGATGGACCAGCCCCAGCATTTT,CASSLEMDQPQHF
TRBV9,TRBJ1-2,TRBD1,NA,TGTGCCAGCTCCAGACAGGGCGGCTATGGCTACACCTTC,CASSRQGGYGYTF
TRBV19,TRBJ2-1,NA,many,TGTGCCAGTACCTCAACCGGGACACCCTACAATGAGCAGTTCTTC,CASTSTGTPYNEQFF
TRBV20-1,TRBJ1-6,NA,NA,TGCAGTGCTAGAGATGAGGGAAATTCACCCCTCCACTTT,CSARDEGNSPLHF
TRBV12-3/TRBV12-4,TRBJ1-3,NA,many,TGTGCCAGCAGTTCTAATGGGGGTCCGTGGAACACCATATATTTT,CASSSNGGPWNTIYF
TRBV15,TRBJ2-7,NA,many,TGTGCCACCCGACCTGACCGGGGCCTCTACGAGCAGTACTTC,CATRPDRGLYEQYF
TRBV25-1,TRBJ1-4,TRBD1,NA,TGTGCCAGCAGTCCACCGGGACAGGGGGGGGAAAAACTGTTTTTT,CASSPPGQGGEKLFF
TRBV29-1,TRBJ2-2,NA,many,TGCAGCGTTGTTTTCGGTCAGCGTCCCCGATGGGACACCGGGGAGCTGTTTTTT,CSVVFGQRPRWDTGELFF
TRBV20-1,TRBJ2-7,NA,many,TGCAGTGCTAGAGCCCCGGGACTTGACAACGAGCAGTACTTC,CSARAPGLDNEQYF
TRBV29-1,TRBJ1-3,NA,NA,TGCAGCGTCATCCCCTCTGGAAACACCATATATTTT,CSVIPSGNTIYF
TRBV5-5,TRBJ1-2,NA,few,TGTGCCAGCAGCTTATCCGACAGGACGGTCTATGGCTACACCTTC,CASSLSDRTVYGYTF
TRBV25-1,TRBJ2-1,NA,many,TGTGCCAGCAGTGACGACCGAAGCCCTTACAATGAGCAGTTCTTC,CASSDDRSPYNEQFF
TRBV7-9,TRBJ1-3,NA,many,TGTGCCAGCAGCTTCCAGGGAAACACCATATATTTT,CASSFQGNTIYF
TRBV7-2,TRBJ1-4,NA,many,TGTGCCAGCAGCTTAGGGGGGCAGGAAAAACTGTTTTTT,CASSLGGQEKLFF
TRBV6-1,TRBJ1-1,NA,NA,TGTGCCAGCAGACAAAGGGGATCGGACACTGAAGCTTTCTTT,CASRQRGSDTEAFF
TRBV7-6,TRBJ2-7,NA,many,TGTGCCAGCAGCTTCCAACGCGGGGACGAGCAGTACTTC,CASSFQRGDEQYF
TRBV7-8,TRBJ1-1,NA,many,TGTGCCAGCAGCTCAAGATCAGAAGCTTTCTTT,CASSSRSEAFF
TRBV12-3/TRBV12-4,TRBJ2-1,NA,many,TGTGCCAGCAGTTTAAGTTCGGGGTTTTTGTCCTACAATGAGCAGTTCTTC,CASSLSSGFLSYNEQFF
TRBV20-1,TRBJ2-7,NA,NA,TGCAGTGCTAGTCCGTCTTGGAACGAGCAGTACTTC,CSASPSWNEQYF
TRBV20-1,TRBJ2-3,TRBD2,many,TGCAGTGCTAGAGTTCCCTCGGCGGGGAGGGACACAGATACGCAGTATTTT,CSARVPSAGRDTDTQYF
TRBV4-1,TRBJ1-6,NA,few,TGCGCCAGCAGCCAGGGGCGGGGGGCGATGAATTCACCCCTCCACTTT,CASSQGRGAMNSPLHF